Presented here are 19 T cell receptor beta chains from one specimen sequenced in a study of blood T cell repertoires in COVID-19. The data were produced by immunoSEQ multiplex PCR, yet TCRdb's version contains in-frame clones alone and is incomplete. This table holds a few hundred thousand clones, roughly nine tenths found once. The specimen was peripheral blood. These receptors were collected from a woman aged 40 to 50 who had recovered from COVID-19.

The chain employs TRBV27 and TRBJ1-2; D gene unclear. This CDR3 has 14 residues. The V and J ends lost 3 bases and 7 bases respectively, with 15 bases between them. Germline-derived CDR1 and CDR2 are MNHEY and SMNVEV (reference sequence). The CDR3 protein is CASSFGDIRGGYTF. Written as DNA, the CDR3 is TGTGCCAGCAGTTTCGGTGATATTCGGGGTGGCTACACCTTC.

The chain has TRBV10-3 and TRBJ2-3, with 8 bases that match TRBD2. There are 17 residues in the CDR3. The germline gives CDR1 ENHRY, CDR2 SYGVKD. With 3 bases clipped from V and 4 bases from J, the junction kept 12 bases outside the gene matches. The CDR3 sequence is CAISENTGLARADTQYF. CDR3 DNA sequence: TGTGCCATCAGTGAAAACACAGGACTAGCCCGGGCAGATACGCAGTATTTT.

This rearrangement joins TRBV13 to TRBJ2-2; D not certain. The CDR3 extends over 14 amino acids. Germline V CDR1 and CDR2: PRHDT, FYEKMQ (reference sequence). Between the trimmed V and J ends, which lost 5 bases and 6 bases, there was a span of 13 bases. The CDR3 reads CASSPDLGSGELFF. The CDR3 DNA is TGTGCCAGCAGCCCAGACCTGGGCTCCGGGGAGCTGTTTTTT. The full variable domain, in which reference TRBV13 and TRBJ2-2 provide the parts outside the CDR3, is AAGVIQSPRHLIKEKRETATLKCYPIPRHDTVYWYQQGPGQDPQFLISFYEKMQSDKGSIPDRFSAQQFSDYHSELNMSSLELGDSALYFCASSPDLGSGELFFGEGSRLTVL.

The chain is built from TRBV5-8 and TRBJ2-5, with no clear D. Trimming removed 10 bases at V and 2 bases at J, with 18 bases between. The CDR3 consists of 14 residues. Germline loops: CDR1 SGHTS, CDR2 YDEGEE. The CDR3 loop reads CAYNSGSWQETQYF. CDR3 nucleotides: TGTGCCTACAATTCGGGTTCTTGGCAAGAGACCCAGTACTTC.

The gene calls are TRBV6-5 and TRBJ1-2, with D possibly being TRBD1 (6 bases). With 4 bases removed from V and 5 bases from J, the gap between germline ends came to 11 bases. CDR3 size: 13 residues. Germline V lookup: CDR1 MNHEY, CDR2 SVGAGI. CDR3 protein: CASSSTGHYGYTF. The CDR3 DNA sequence: TGTGCCAGCAGTTCCACAGGGCATTATGGCTACACCTTC.

V gene TRBV5-5 combines with J gene TRBJ2-5; 8 bases are shared with TRBD2. In germline, CDR1 is SGHKS, CDR2 YYEKEE (reference sequence). The CDR3 consists of 13 residues. The V segment lost 4 bases and the J segment 1 base; nucleotides outside the gene matches: 0. CDR3 bases: TGTGCCAGCAGCCGGGGGGGCCAAGAGACCCAGTACTTC. This translates into CASSRGGQETQYF.

In its sample, this clone was seen once. The V and J genes are TRBV5-1 and TRBJ2-5; TRBD2 is a possible D gene (6 bases). The ends were cut back, 4 bases at V and 0 bases at J, with 10 bases in the middle. Germline CDR1 SGHRS, CDR2 YFSETQ. The CDR3 runs to 14 residues. The CDR3 bases are TGCGCCAGCAGCGCGGGACGCTACCAAGAGACCCAGTACTTC. Translation: CASSAGRYQETQYF.

The chain is built from TRBV19 and TRBJ2-2, with 7 bases fitting TRBD2. V lost 3 bases to trimming and J lost 0 bases; unmatched junction nucleotides: 4. CDR1 is LNHDA and CDR2 is SQIVND in the germline V gene (reference sequence). The CDR3 is 16 amino acids. The CDR3 DNA is TGTGCCAGTAGTATTGGCGCGGGAGCGAACACCGGGGAGCTGTTTTTT. Its translation is CASSIGAGANTGELFF.

The rearrangement joins TRBV29-1 to TRBJ1-2; 7 bases are a match to TRBD1. CDR1 SQVTM and CDR2 ANQGSEA come from the germline V gene. J gave up 4 bases and V 7 bases, and 15 bases lay outside the gene matches. The CDR3 sequence is 15 residues long. CDR3 residues: CSAGQAQSLIYGYTF. The CDR3 bases are TGCAGCGCTGGACAGGCGCAATCCTTAATCTATGGCTACACCTTC.

The genes are TRBV18 and TRBJ2-1; 9 nucleotides line up with TRBD2. There are 15 residues in the CDR3. V was clipped by 5 bases and J by 7 bases; unmatched bases: 9. Per the germline V gene, CDR1 is KGHSH and CDR2 is LQKENI. DNA for the CDR3: TGTGCCAGCTCAATAAAACAGACTAGCGGTAATGAGCAGTTCTTC. Translation: CASSIKQTSGNEQFF.

The CDR3 DNA follows: TGTGCCAGTAGTACGACTAGCGTGCAAGAGACCCAGTACTTC. Translating gives CASSTTSVQETQYF. The chain is built from TRBV19 and TRBJ2-5, with 8 nucleotides matching TRBD2. CDR1 and CDR2 from the germline V gene are LNHDA and SQIVND (reference sequence). The V segment lost 4 bases and the J segment 2 bases; nucleotides outside the gene matches: 3. The CDR3 is made up of 14 amino acids.

The table lists this clone with a count of one. The V call is TRBV24-1, the J call TRBJ2-1, with 16 bases lining up with TRBD2. Losses at the gene ends were 3 bases for V and 8 bases for J; bases not matched to a gene: 9. Per the germline V gene, CDR1 is KGHDR and CDR2 is SFDVKD. The CDR3 is 18 residues long. CDR3 bases: TGTGCCACCAGTGATAGATCCGGGACTAGCGGGAGGGGCTATGAGCAGTTCTTC. Protein sequence: CATSDRSGTSGRGYEQFF.

The chain couples TRBV19 to TRBJ1-4; no reliable D call. The CDR3 length is 11 residues. Germline CDR1 and CDR2: LNHDA and SQIVND (reference sequence). V lost 7 bases to trimming and J lost 5 bases, with 5 bases between them. CDR3 coding DNA: TGTGCCAGTATACGGAATGAAAAACTGTTTTTT. It yields the protein CASIRNEKLFF. Variable domain in full (rest from reference TRBV19 and TRBJ1-4): DGGITQSPKYLFRKEGQNVTLSCEQNLNHDAMYWYRQDPGQGLRLIYYSQIVNDFQKGDIAEGYSVSREKKESFPLTVTSAQKNPTAFYLCASIRNEKLFFGSGTQLSVL.

The genes are TRBV23-1 and TRBJ2-3; the D gene is possibly TRBD1 (6 bases). TRBV23-1 is an ORF, and what it does is uncertain. The CDR3 runs 14 residues. The V end lost 6 bases, the J end lost 0 bases, and 10 bases lay between the germline ends. This chain's CDR3 is CASSYDRSTDTQYF. The CDR3 nucleotides read TGCGCCAGCAGCTACGACAGGAGCACAGATACGCAGTATTTT.

The chain couples TRBV19 to TRBJ2-7; 7 bases line up with TRBD2. In germline, CDR1 is LNHDA, CDR2 SQIVND (reference sequence). V trimming: 5 bases; J trimming: 6 bases; junction bases outside the gene matches: 7. The length of the CDR3 is 13 residues. The CDR3 sequence: CASSEGRGLEQYF. Here the CDR3 DNA reads TGTGCCAGTAGTGAGGGGAGGGGACTCGAGCAGTACTTC.

The chain uses TRBV7-8 and TRBJ2-2; 7 bases agree with TRBD2. V lost 5 bases and J lost 7; bases outside the gene matches: 10. CDR1 is SGHVS and CDR2 is FQNEAQ in the germline V gene. The CDR3 is made up of 15 amino acids. The CDR3 sequence: CASSQLAIGGGELFF. CDR3 coding DNA: TGTGCCAGCAGCCAACTAGCGATCGGAGGCGGGGAGCTGTTTTTT. Drawing the rest from reference TRBV7-8 and TRBJ2-2, the complete variable domain is GAGVSQSPRYKVAKRGQDVALRCDPISGHVSLFWYQQALGQGPEFLTYFQNEAQLDKSGLPSDRFFAERPEGSVSTLKIQRTQQEDSAVYLCASSQLAIGGGELFFGEGSRLTVL.

This chain links TRBV10-3 with TRBJ2-5; perhaps TRBD2 as D (6 bases). Germline V gene sequence: CDR1 ENHRY, CDR2 SYGVKD. This CDR3 region has 16 residues. Trimming cost V 4 bases and J 5 bases, with 20 bases left between them. CDR3 protein: CAISGRGAGSLETQYF. CDR3 nucleotide sequence: TGTGCCATCAGTGGCAGAGGGGCGGGATCCTTGGAGACCCAGTACTTC.

To note about this clone: Other nucleotide sequences in the sample specify the same CDR3. J is TRBJ2-3 and V is TRBV5-1, with 11 bases aligning to TRBD1. With V trimmed by 4 bases and J by 4 bases, 2 bases remained unmatched. CDR1 is SGHRS and CDR2 is YFSETQ in the germline V gene. The CDR3 runs 14 residues. The CDR3 sequence is CASSPGQGADTQYF. The CDR3 coding sequence is TGCGCCAGCAGCCCGGGACAGGGGGCAGATACGCAGTATTTT.

The V and J genes are TRBV7-3 and TRBJ2-1, with D possibly matching TRBD2 (5 bases). V lost 3 bases to trimming and J lost 8 bases, with 17 bases between them. The CDR3 extends over 15 amino acids. Germline CDR1 and CDR2: SGHTA and FQGTGA. CDR3 nucleotide sequence: TGTGCCAGCAGCTTTACGGGATCCCTAGGCGATGAGCAGTTCTTC. Translated, it gives CASSFTGSLGDEQFF.